One T cell receptor beta chain is described in this entry. The antigen it binds to is not known. One base away there is no much larger clone; base qualities are not given. These data come from a study of graft-versus-host responses after intestinal transplantation (dated by TCRdb to about 2021). Some background on the complete study: Multivisceral, liver-intestinal, or isolated intestinal transplants were received by the recipients. Every recipient was given anti-thymocyte globulin induction, followed by about three years of maintenance tacrolimus and steroids. Bulk TCR-beta CDR3 sequencing was used to track graft-versus-host and host-versus-graft alloreactive T cell clones in the graft, circulation and bone marrow after intestinal transplantation. A peak of at least 4% donor T cells among recipient peripheral blood mononuclear cells was the definition used for donor T cell macrochimerism. Alloreactive clones were identified by sequencing pre-transplant mixed lymphocyte reaction products and comparing these products with unstimulated pre-transplant donor and recipient T cells. Rather than going through the commercial service, samples from three later patients were sequenced in-house on an Illumina MiSeq and processed with MiXCR. The cohort enrolled 20 to 30 intestinal transplant recipients, one of whom was a retransplant, and a few patients without pretransplant specimens were excluded.

The study at large found these results: Peak levels of circulating GvH clones were associated with declines in HvG clones early after transplant. GvH clones were detected in recipient bone marrow, and some appeared earlier in ileal mucosa or blood, consistent with an intestinal mucosal origin. The relatively low number and heterogeneity of intestinal transplant patients limited the conclusions. In the allografts of patients with donor T cell macrochimerism, GvH to HvG T cell clonal ratios were high.

The sample's time point label is to be understood as: cells obtained before transplantation from donor or recipient. CD3+CD4+ and CD3+CD8+ populations were FACS-sorted from unstimulated pre-transplant donor and recipient cells taken from spleen or lymph nodes. Between the V and J ends, shortened by 4 bases and 4 bases respectively, the junction contains 20 bases. The CDR3 goes from the cysteine to the phenylalanine over 17 residues. Only CDR3 DNA remains: 51 bases, in frame from the first base. Sequences SGHKS (CDR1) and YYEKEE (CDR2) are obtained from the germline V gene (reference sequence). Library generation was performed with the immunoSEQ multiplex PCR assay. In most patients, genomic DNA was isolated using the Qiagen DNeasy Blood and Tissue Kit and sent frozen to Adaptive Biotechnologies for TCR sequencing. Adaptive Biotechnologies carried out high-throughput TCR-beta CDR3 sequencing of genomic DNA for most patients. Under the source paper's analysis protocol: Adaptive's ImmunoSEQ software supplied the TCR sequencing data for under 20 patients, while MiXCR and VDJtools were used to process three other patients. To correct CD4 versus CD8 sorting errors, any sequence found in both subsets at a frequency ratio below 5:1 was removed. CDR3 nucleotide sequences shared by donor and recipient were removed because the origin of these sequences could not be assigned. To count as alloreactive, a clone needed at least 2-fold expansion over unstimulated cells and a minimum CFSE-low frequency of 0.002% (template counts) or 0.001% (read counts). Clones detected in sequenced pre-transplant spleen, lymph node, or MLR CFSE-low populations of the donor or recipient were defined as mappable. Cumulative frequency of alloreactive clones was calculated as a percentage of all sequences weighted by copy number. Entries here come from immuneACCESS through TCRdb and include only in-frame sequences with V and J called. Some clones fail to appear in such tables; in the studies checked, an unresolved V gene covers under half of the shortfall, and the cause of the remainder is unknown. The V and J calls and the clone size are those of that table, but D and trimming were determined from the DNA. Recorded for this sample are about 90,000 clones; roughly 89% of them occurred a single time. Clones ranked in the top ten supply approximately 0.3% of the sample.

Recombination joined TRBV5-5 with TRBJ1-4; TRBD1 might be the D gene, on 5 matching bases. The sample in question was unstimulated CD4+ T cells sorted from spleen or lymph node cells, obtained before intestinal transplant. This clonotype was sampled from a human donor who received an intestinal transplant. At the DNA level, the sequence is TGTGCCAGCAGCGGATCCGGGGAGGACACCTTTAATGAAAAACTGTTTTTT. This is translated as CASSGSGEDTFNEKLFF.